This T cell receptor beta chain was documented in a study of vaccination and CD4 T cells after COVID-19 (dated by TCRdb to about 2022). Concerning the study at large: Convalescent patients had a positive SARS-CoV-2 result on nasal swab PCR, and of these patients, several had mild disease and one had severe disease. The spike-specific CD4+ TCR repertoire was compared before and after mRNA vaccination in over nine COVID-19 convalescent patients and a handful of infection-naive healthy vaccine recipients. Culture stimuli were overlapping spike peptide pools from SARS-CoV-2 and from the common cold coronaviruses HCoV-NL63, HCoV-OC43 and HCoV-229E. Post-COVID blood samples were collected from convalescent patients a median of around 100 days after diagnosis, with a range of roughly 35 to 180 days. Post-vaccine blood samples were taken a median of around 77 days after the second vaccine dose, with a range of about 14 to 241 days. Two doses of either the Pfizer-BioNTech BNT162b2 vaccine (n=8) or the Moderna mRNA-1273 vaccine (n=2) were administered to participants. The convalescent cohort included six males and four females, with two Hispanic individuals, seven Caucasians, two Asians and one multiracial person. Control cultures received a CEFX viral epitope pool as the positive control, an HIV-1 Nef peptide pool as the negative control, or no peptide. Results and caveats for the whole study, not just this receptor: In convalescent patients, a median approximately 89% of post-vaccine SARS-CoV-2-reactive clones were detected only after vaccination, suggesting vaccine-specific priming. In convalescent patients, nearly all vaccine-specific clones (304 of 307) were found to be mono-reactive for SARS-CoV-2 spike rather than cross-reactive with common cold coronaviruses. The study included relatively few convalescent patients and did not analyze early timepoints after natural infection. The median count of SARS-CoV-2-reactive clonotypes went up from 21 after infection to roughly 38 after vaccination, although the change was not significant.

This clonotype is a singleton in its sample. Its antigen specificity is not known. Per-nucleotide qualities are absent, and no much larger clonotype sits a single base away. One read offers little support. The treatment or condition label for this specimen denotes: approximately nine-day PBMC culture with coronavirus spike peptide pools or control peptides (ViraFEST assay). The ViraFEST assay, used in the study, expanded antigen-specific T cells with peptide pools and then identified the expanded clonotypes through TCR sequencing. The convalescent patients' positive SARS-CoV-2 PCR tests were from March to December 2020, which was before the Alpha, Beta and Delta variants emerged in the United States. Each well held 2.2 million or so PBMCs cultured with approximately 9.2 ug/ml peptide pools in IMDM containing around 4.5% human AB serum and around 10 IU/ml IL-2. Half of the culture medium was replaced with fresh IL-2-containing medium on days 3 and 7. After around 11 days of culture, CD4+ T cells were isolated by negative selection with the EasySep CD4+ T cell isolation kit. Ficoll-Paque Plus gradient centrifugation was used to isolate PBMCs from whole blood, and the isolated PBMCs were then either used fresh or cryopreserved at -140C. In general, triplicate wells were set up for every culture condition.

The CDR3 spans 14 residues, from the cysteine through the phenylalanine. The only DNA kept is the CDR3, 42 bases in frame from the first base. For this chain, trimming is 6 bases at the V end and 0 bases at the J end, and the number of junction bases without a gene match is 5. The germline V gene gives CDR1 as SNHLY and CDR2 as FYNNEI. Library construction relied on PCR. At the Johns Hopkins FTIC core, DNA from the cultured CD4+ T cells underwent TCR sequencing with the Oncomine TCR Beta short-read assay. The QIAamp micro DNA kit was used to extract genomic DNA from the cultured CD4+ T cells. Oncomine TCR Beta libraries made from cultured CD4+ T cells were pooled using unique dual indexes and sequenced on an Illumina iSeq 100. Processing in the source paper ran as follows. Non-productive sequences were removed, and CDR3s that did not start with C, did not end with F or W, or were shorter than 7 amino acids were discarded. Antigen-specific clonotypes were identified with the MANAFEST web application by comparing peptide-stimulated wells with reference and other culture wells. Positive clones required FDR below 0.05, an odds ratio above 5, and productive frequency above 0.1% in at least two of three replicate wells. A clonotype was classed as cross-reactive if the clonotype showed significant expansion both in SARS-CoV-2 spike wells and in at least one common cold coronavirus spike condition. Using R version 3.6.1, CDR3 homology was evaluated through Levenshtein distances (stringdist) along with unrooted phylogenetic trees (ape). Starting from the raw public reads, TCRdb applied fastp trimming at Q25, assembled clones with MiXCR and retained in-frame beta chains. Every CDR3 protein is listed once, alongside the most common genes and DNA of its rows. The V and J calls reflect TCRdb's pipeline rather than the authors' work. This sample gives 5,500 or so distinct CDR3 sequences in total; over 60% of them show up just once. Roughly 20% of the sample goes to the ten largest clones.

This chain is built from TRBV2 and TRBJ2-7; TRBD1 matches 7 bases in the middle. The clonotype was recovered from a human donor who had recovered from COVID-19. The sample taken for sequencing was CD4+ T cells from blood, cultured in vitro. The nucleotide sequence is given as TGTGCCAGCAGGGAACAGGGGAACTCCTACGAGCAGTACTTC. It specifies CASREQGNSYEQYF. The full variable domain, completed from the reference TRBV2 and TRBJ2-7 proteins outside the CDR3, reads EPEVTQTPSHQVTQMGQEVILRCVPISNHLYFYWYRQILGQKVEFLVSFYNNEISEKSEIFDDQFSVERPDGSNFTLKIRSTKLEDSAMYFCASREQGNSYEQYFGPGTRLTVT.